The 27 T cell receptor beta chains below come from one sample, sequenced in a study of tumor-infiltrating lymphocytes in primary liver carcinoma (dated by TCRdb to the late 2010s). TRIzol reagent was used to extract blood RNA from unsorted whole blood, while the DNeasy Blood & Tissue kit provided the germline DNA. Instrument used: Illumina HiSeq 2500. A constant-region primer and ProtoScript II reverse transcriptase were used to reverse-transcribe TCRbeta-specific cDNA from about 530 ng total RNA. Construction of the TCRbeta libraries relied on three nested rounds of multiplex PCR, following a slightly modified ARM-PCR procedure. Each of the first two PCR rounds ran for around 11 cycles using multiplex TRBV1-TRBV30 forward primers together with a Cbeta reverse primer. In TCRdb, the public reads were trimmed at Q25 with fastp and aligned with MiXCR, with productive beta chains retained. Identical CDR3 proteins give one entry, which carries the most common genes and DNA. The sample table contains about 310,000 distinct CDR3 sequences; only one count was recorded for approximately 58% of them. The ten largest clones take up over 15% of the sample.

Sequenced material: peripheral blood. These receptors came from a woman in her twenties or thirties with primary liver carcinoma and hepatitis B virus infection.

This clonotype was observed a few times. CDR3 nucleotide sequence: TGTGCCAGCAGTTTGGGCCCCTTCAATCAGCCCCAGCATTTT. Encoded protein: CASSLGPFNQPQHF. The chain couples TRBV12-3 or TRBV12-4 to TRBJ1-5; the D is unclear. The CDR3 totals 14 residues. With 3 bases removed from V and 3 bases from J, the gap between germline ends came to 9 bases.

CDR3 sequence (DNA): TGTGCCAGTACCACGAGAAAAGCAACTAATGAAAAACTGTTTTTT. This sequence encodes CASTTRKATNEKLFF. The chain recombines TRBV11-2 with TRBJ1-4; D not resolved. Trimming cost V 9 bases and J 0 bases, with 14 bases left between them. There are 15 residues in the CDR3. Germline CDR1 and CDR2: SGHAT and FQNNGV.

The sample holds a few counts of this clonotype. The chain couples TRBV28 to TRBJ2-7, with D perhaps TRBD1 (6 bases). This CDR3 spans 13 amino acids. Germline V gives CDR1 MDHEN, CDR2 SYDVKM. Trimming pared 7 bases from V and 2 bases from J, leaving 12 bases between. The CDR3 DNA sequence: TGTGCCAGCATAGGGGGAAGCGCCTACGAGCAGTACTTC. As protein: CASIGGSAYEQYF. The complete variable domain, with remaining parts taken from reference TRBV28 and TRBJ2-7, reads DVKVTQSSRYLVKRTGEKVFLECVQDMDHENMFWYRQDPGLGLRLIYFSYDVKMKEKGDIPEGYSVSREKKERFSLILESASTNQTSMYLCASIGGSAYEQYFGPGTRLTVT.

This clonotype appeared a few times. A clone one base away is much larger, so this may be a read error. This chain links TRBV4-2 with TRBJ2-5, with 8 bases fitting TRBD1. Germline V gene lookup returns CDR1 LGHNA and CDR2 YNFKEQ. This CDR3 contains 15 residues. V lost 0 bases to trimming and J lost 4 bases; unmatched junction nucleotides: 4. Here the CDR3 reads CASSQEGQARETQYF. The CDR3 DNA is TGTGCCAGCAGCCAAGAGGGACAGGCTCGAGAGACCCAGTACTTC.

This clonotype was seen more than once but under ten times. The rearrangement joins TRBV6-1 to TRBJ1-4; no definite D call. V was trimmed by 3 bases and J by 0 bases, leaving 8 bases between them. The CDR3 has 15 amino acids. The germline V gene encodes CDR1 MNHNS and CDR2 SASEGT. CDR3 in amino acids: CASSDYGATNEKLFF. In DNA form, the CDR3 reads TGTGCCAGCAGTGACTACGGGGCAACTAATGAAAAACTGTTTTTT.

This clonotype occurred once. The CDR3 does not close with the conserved phenylalanine or tryptophan, likely indicating a read error. Because the CDR3's place on the DNA is in doubt, the DNA is left out and the CDR3 is given as listed by TCRdb. The chain employs TRBV11-1 and TRBJ2-1; the D call of TRBD2 is as the table states it, not checked on the DNA. Germline assignment: CDR1 SGHAT and CDR2 FQDESV (reference sequence). The CDR3 spans 12 amino acids, including both terminal residues. The CDR3 is CASSRRYNEQFI.

As concerns this clonotype: This may be a read error: a much more frequent sequence differs by one nucleotide. No conserved phenylalanine or tryptophan is present at the end of the CDR3, so a read error is the likely explanation. This chain connects TRBV29-1 to TRBJ2-2; the D is unclear. There are 13 residues in the CDR3. Germline V CDR1 and CDR2: SQVTM, ANQGSEA. The V end lost 7 bases, the J end lost 0 bases, and 9 bases lay between the germline ends. The CDR3 protein is CSAQPSNTGELFS. The CDR3 DNA is TGCAGCGCCCAACCATCGAACACCGGGGAGCTGTTTTCT.

The chain joins TRBV14 to TRBJ2-1, with 9 bases that match TRBD2. V shed 5 bases and J 8 bases; nucleotides not matched to a gene: 10. In germline, CDR1 is SGHDN, CDR2 FVKESK. The CDR3 runs 15 residues. CDR3 protein: CASSSGREGLDEQFF. DNA for the CDR3: TGTGCCAGCAGCTCGGGGCGGGAGGGCCTCGATGAGCAGTTCTTC.

This clonotype was recorded many times. This sequence joins TRBV12-3 or TRBV12-4 and TRBJ2-2; 10 bases are a match to TRBD2. Trimming took 5 bases from V and 4 from J; bases not matched to a gene: 10. The CDR3 covers 17 residues. CDR3 in DNA: TGTGCCAGCAGTGCCCCTCCACTAGCGGGAAGCACCGGGGAGCTGTTTTTT. Its translation is CASSAPPLAGSTGELFF.

This clonotype came up once. One junction end does not reproduce the germline sequence, and a read error may be involved. V gene TRBV7-9 combines with J gene TRBJ1-2, with D unclear. CDR1 and CDR2 (germline): SEHNR, FQNEAQ (reference sequence). The CDR3 spans 16 residues. The chain's CDR3 is CASSLPTETPNYGYTF. The CDR3, as DNA: TGTGCCAGCAGCTTACCGACGGAGACACCCAACTATGGCTACACTTTC.

Details on this clonotype: Germline is not matched at one junction end, which may reflect a read error. The chain couples TRBV5-4 to TRBJ2-6; a possible D gene is TRBD1 (5 bases). The germline gives CDR1 SGHNT, CDR2 YYREEE (reference sequence). This CDR3 is built from 15 residues. The CDR3 sequence: CASSSAGPGANVLTF. Written as DNA, the CDR3 is TGTGCCAGCAGCTCGGCTGGGCCTGGGGCCAACGTCCTGACCTTC.

This clonotype was observed a handful of times. The V call is TRBV6-2 or TRBV6-3, the J call TRBJ1-1; a weak D match, TRBD1 (6 bases). The CDR3 runs 14 residues. V lost 4 bases to trimming and J lost 3 bases, with 12 bases between them. CDR1 MNHEY and CDR2 SVGEGT come from the germline V gene. CDR3: CASSSVQGDTEAFF. CDR3 in DNA: TGTGCCAGCAGTTCCGTACAGGGTGACACTGAAGCTTTCTTT.

In this sample, this clonotype turned up many times. The chain is built from TRBV4-3 and TRBJ1-5; D call uncertain. CDR3 length: 15 residues. Germline V gene sequence: CDR1 LGHNA, CDR2 YSLEER. V lost 0 bases, J lost 4 bases, and 10 bases lay in between. The CDR3 reads CASSQDWTANQPQHF. CDR3 in DNA: TGCGCCAGCAGCCAAGATTGGACCGCTAATCAGCCCCAGCATTTT.

This clonotype has a handful of counts. This chain uses TRBV14 with TRBJ2-1; TRBD1 aligns across 7 bases. There are 13 residues in the CDR3. V trimming: 0 bases; J trimming: 10 bases; junction bases outside the gene matches: 3. The V gene's germline CDR1 is SGHDN and CDR2 FVKESK. CDR3 coding DNA: TGTGCCAGCAGCCAAGAATGGACAGGCGAGCAGTTCTTC. Residues: CASSQEWTGEQFF.

A remark on this clonotype: This is likely a read error, given that the CDR3 carries no conserved phenylalanine or tryptophan at its end. The chain is built from TRBV29-1 and TRBJ2-3, with no clear D. V gave up 7 bases and J gave up 1 base, with 9 bases separating them. Germline V gene sequence: CDR1 SQVTM, CDR2 ANQGSEA. The CDR3 length is 12 residues. As DNA, the CDR3 is TGCAGCGCACTGCTCCGCACAGATACGCAGTATCCT. Its protein is CSALLRTDTQYP.

A note on this clonotype: This may arise from a read error, as a much more abundant clone is one base away. The CDR3 DNA reads TGTGCCACCCAGGGTTCTGGGGTCAACGTCCTGACTTTC. It encodes CATQGSGVNVLTF. This chain uses TRBV6-2 or TRBV6-3 with TRBJ2-6; TRBD1 is a possible D gene (5 bases). The CDR3 has 13 amino acids. Germline V gene sequence: CDR1 MNHEY, CDR2 SVGEGT.

There are many counts of this clonotype. V and J are TRBV29-1 and TRBJ1-4; weak D call: TRBD1 (5 bases). Per the germline V gene, CDR1 is SQVTM and CDR2 is ANQGSEA. V gave up 7 bases and J gave up 5 bases, with 11 bases separating them. This CDR3 region has 12 residues. In DNA form, the CDR3 reads TGCAGCGGCCGGGACGCCAATGAAAAACTGTTTTTT. Translated, it gives CSGRDANEKLFF.

V gene TRBV4-3 combines with J gene TRBJ2-4; perhaps TRBD2 as D (5 bases). V shed 4 bases and J shed 3 bases, with 16 bases lying between them. This CDR3 contains 16 residues. CDR1 is LGHNA and CDR2 is YSLEER in the germline V gene. For the CDR3, the DNA is TGCGCCAGCAGCCGGGAACTAACACTAGTCAAAAACATTCAGTACTTC. Protein product: CASSRELTLVKNIQYF.

A remark on this clonotype: A much larger clone differs from this one at a single base, so this may be a read error. The DNA of the CDR3 is TGCGCCAGCGGCCACGCGGGCCAGAGCAATGAGCAGTTCTTC. Residues: CASGHAGQSNEQFF. The chain combines TRBV4-3 with TRBJ2-1, with a weak D call TRBD2 (5 bases). This CDR3 is 14 amino acids long. The germline V gene has CDR1 LGHNA and CDR2 YSLEER.

This clonotype was found a few times. This chain connects TRBV4-2 to TRBJ2-1; possibly TRBD2 for D (6 bases). V was pared by 4 bases and J by 9 bases, with 13 bases between. CDR1 and CDR2 (germline): LGHNA, YNFKEQ. CDR3 size: 13 residues. The CDR3 loop reads CASSPMLEGEQFF. CDR3 bases: TGTGCCAGCAGCCCTATGTTGGAGGGTGAGCAGTTCTTC.

Turning to this clonotype: Germline is not matched at one junction end, which may reflect a read error. This rearrangement joins TRBV12-3 or TRBV12-4 to TRBJ2-5; 8 nucleotides agree with TRBD1. CDR3 length equals 16 residues. CDR3: CTSSFRTGGIQETQYF. The CDR3 coding sequence is TGTACCAGCAGTTTTCGTACAGGGGGAATACAAGAGACCCAGTACTTC.

A few counts support this clonotype. J is TRBJ2-2 and V is TRBV25-1, with 13 nucleotides matching TRBD2. The CDR3 has 16 residues. Losses at the gene ends were 3 bases for V and 5 bases for J; bases not matched to a gene: 3. Germline V CDR1 and CDR2: MGHDK, SYGVNS. The DNA of the CDR3 is TGTGCCAGCAGTGAGGGACTAGCGGGACTGACCGGGGAGCTGTTTTTT. It translates to CASSEGLAGLTGELFF.

Concerning this clonotype itself: An end of the junction differs from the germline gene, which may be a read error. The rearrangement links TRBV7-8 to TRBJ2-3; 7 nucleotides line up with TRBD2. The CDR3 covers 17 residues. Per the germline V gene, CDR1 is SGHVS and CDR2 is FQNEAQ. The CDR3 sequence: CASNLEEASGSTDTQYF. The CDR3 DNA reads TGTGCCAGCAACTTAGAAGAGGCTAGCGGAAGCACAGATACGCAGTATTTT.

About this clonotype: The junction does not match germline at one end; this may be a read error. J is TRBJ2-1 and V is TRBV14; D is unresolved. CDR1 is SGHDN and CDR2 is FVKESK in the germline V gene. This CDR3 is 13 amino acids long. The CDR3 sequence: CVSSQDGVWEQFF. Here the CDR3 DNA reads TGTGTCAGCAGCCAAGACGGCGTGTGGGAGCAGTTCTTC.

The J gene is TRBJ2-7, the V gene TRBV11-2; D is unresolved. The CDR3 extends over 14 amino acids. Trimming removed 5 bases at V and 11 bases at J, with 22 bases between. Germline CDR1 and CDR2: SGHAT and FQNNGV. Written as DNA, the CDR3 is TGTGCCAGCAGCCGAGGTATCGAAAGGGAAGAGAAGTACTTC. Translating it yields CASSRGIEREEKYF.

In regard to this clonotype: This sequence may be a read error, since a much larger clone differs from it by one base. The rearrangement joins TRBV7-9 to TRBJ1-1; a possible D gene is TRBD1 (5 bases). This CDR3 is built from 11 residues. CDR1 and CDR2 from the germline V gene are SEHNR and FQNEAQ (reference sequence). Written as DNA, the CDR3 is TGTGTCAGCAGCTCTGACAGTGAAGCTTTCTTT. It codes for CVSSSDSEAFF.

A remark on this clonotype: Just one base apart from a much larger clone, this may be a read error. The V call is TRBV24-1, the J call TRBJ2-1; D unclear. With 4 bases removed from V and 9 bases from J, the gap between germline ends came to 9 bases. The CDR3 has 12 amino acids. The germline V gene has CDR1 KGHDR and CDR2 SFDVKD. The DNA of the CDR3 is TGTGCCACCAGTGAGTTGCGAAGTGAGCAGTTCTTC. This gives the protein CATSELRSEQFF.